Following are 21 T cell receptor beta chains from one sample sequenced in a study of long-term antiretroviral therapy in people with HIV. Survey level was the resolution at which the v3.0 immunoSEQ assay ran. Repertoires were generated with immunoSEQ multiplex PCR, while TCRdb's copy carries only in-frame clones and drops some. This sample carries fewer than 20,000 clones, 88% of them seen once, and the ten largest clones take less than 15%. The sequencing here drew on unsorted PBMCs, taken 6.9 years after starting antiretroviral therapy. These receptors came from a man aged 45-65 years with HIV.

The chain recombines TRBV19 with TRBJ2-2, with 8 bases aligning to TRBD1. CDR1 is LNHDA and CDR2 is SQIVND in the germline V gene (reference sequence). The CDR3 spans 16 residues. Unmatched junction bases numbered 10, after V lost 3 bases and J lost 7 bases. The CDR3 region has the DNA TGTGCCAGTAGTATTTCTTGGACAGGGCCTGTCGGGGAGCTGTTTTTT. Its protein is CASSISWTGPVGELFF.

This sequence joins TRBV28 and TRBJ2-7; 7 nucleotides match TRBD1. Germline CDR1 and CDR2: MDHEN and SYDVKM. The CDR3 totals 15 residues. J lost 0 bases, V lost 6 bases, and 8 bases had no gene match. The DNA of the CDR3 is TGTGCCAGCAGCCACCGGGACAGTCACTCCTACGAGCAGTACTTC. Its protein is CASSHRDSHSYEQYF.

The chain has TRBV6-5 and TRBJ1-4, with D hard to call. The CDR3 is 14 residues long. Germline values: CDR1 MNHEY, CDR2 SVGAGI. V shed 5 bases and J shed 7 bases, with 14 bases lying between them. CDR3 DNA sequence: TGTGCCAGCAGTGCGACATTTTCCGTTGAAAAACTGTTTTTT. This sequence encodes CASSATFSVEKLFF.

This rearrangement joins TRBV11-2 to TRBJ1-2, with D maybe TRBD1 (5 bases). The CDR3 runs 17 residues. Germline lookup yields CDR1 SGHAT and CDR2 FQNNGV. The V end lost 0 bases, the J end lost 8 bases, and 22 bases lay between the germline ends. The CDR3: CASSLEFSFRVRDGYTF. For the CDR3, the DNA is TGTGCCAGCAGCTTAGAATTTTCGTTTAGGGTTAGGGACGGCTACACCTTC.

The CDR3 spells CASSQDMGYGYTF. Written as DNA, the CDR3 is TGCGCCAGCAGCCAAGACATGGGCTATGGCTACACCTTC. This chain joins TRBV4-1 and TRBJ1-2; D is unresolved. Per germline, CDR1 MGHRA and CDR2 YSYEKL. CDR3 length equals 13 residues. V was cut by 0 bases and J by 4 bases, with 6 bases left in between.

The sample holds one count of this clone. The rearrangement joins TRBV4-3 to TRBJ2-3, with D hard to call. Trimming removed 4 bases from V and 4 bases from J, with 9 bases in between. The CDR3 covers 13 residues. Germline V gene lookup returns CDR1 LGHNA and CDR2 YSLEER. CDR3 sequence: CASSPRLPDTQYF. CDR3 nucleotides: TGCGCCAGCAGCCCACGTTTACCAGATACGCAGTATTTT.

This sequence joins TRBV13 and TRBJ2-1, with 10 bases fitting TRBD2. The CDR3 extends over 16 amino acids. V lost 5 bases and J lost 2; bases outside the gene matches: 6. In germline, CDR1 is PRHDT, CDR2 FYEKMQ (reference sequence). This chain's CDR3 is CASSADGTSAYNEQFF. In nucleotides, the CDR3 is TGTGCCAGCAGCGCGGACGGGACTAGCGCCTACAATGAGCAGTTCTTC.

The rearrangement joins TRBV5-1 to TRBJ1-5; D gene ambiguous. The CDR3 is 14 residues long. V gave up 0 bases and J gave up 5 bases, with 9 bases separating them. CDR1 and CDR2 (germline): SGHRS, YFSETQ. The CDR3 nucleotides are TGCGCCAGCAGCTTGGGGGGTCGGGATCAGCCCCAGCATTTT. Translated, it gives CASSLGGRDQPQHF.

The chain recombines TRBV11-2 with TRBJ2-6; 7 nucleotides agree with TRBD1. The CDR3 is 18 amino acids. Germline V gene lookup returns CDR1 SGHAT and CDR2 FQNNGV. The trim removed 2 bases at V and 0 bases at J, leaving 7 bases unmatched. CDR3 in amino acids: CASSLRGLPNSGANVLTF. CDR3 DNA: TGTGCCAGCAGCTTAAGGGGGCTTCCGAACTCTGGGGCCAACGTCCTGACTTTC.

The chain has TRBV6-6 and TRBJ2-3, with a weak D call TRBD2 (6 bases). The CDR3 sequence is 16 residues long. Trimming pared 8 bases from V and 7 bases from J, leaving 25 bases between. Looked up from germline, CDR1 is MNHNY and CDR2 is SVGAGI (reference sequence). The CDR3 DNA sequence: TGTGCCAGCTCAACCGGGGCTCGGATTGGGAGGAATACGCAGTATTTT. This encodes CASSTGARIGRNTQYF.

The rearrangement uses TRBV7-8 and TRBJ2-2, with 11 nucleotides matching TRBD2. The CDR3 covers 18 residues. Trimming removed 0 bases from V and 4 bases from J; junction bases left unmatched: 7. Per germline, CDR1 SGHVS and CDR2 FQNEAQ. CDR3 in amino acids: CASSLAPPGLAVTGELFF. DNA of the CDR3: TGTGCCAGCAGCTTAGCCCCGCCGGGACTAGCGGTCACCGGGGAGCTGTTTTTT.

The chain employs TRBV5-1 and TRBJ2-7; 7 bases align to TRBD1. Germline V gives CDR1 SGHRS, CDR2 YFSETQ. The CDR3 has 16 amino acids. Trimming removed 0 bases from V and 3 bases from J; junction bases left unmatched: 9. In DNA form, the CDR3 reads TGCGCCAGCAGCTTGGAAGTTCGGCAGGGGGTCTACGAGCAGTACTTC. Protein product: CASSLEVRQGVYEQYF.

V usage is TRBV28 and J usage is TRBJ1-1; 7 nucleotides align to TRBD1. V dropped 7 bases and J dropped 1; count of bases not matched to a gene: 9. CDR1 MDHEN and CDR2 SYDVKM come from the germline V gene. The CDR3 contains 15 residues. The CDR3 here is CASTSLTGRNTEAFF. As DNA, the CDR3 is TGTGCCAGCACATCCTTGACAGGGAGGAACACTGAAGCTTTCTTT.

This chain connects TRBV13 to TRBJ1-1; maybe TRBD1 (6 bases). Trimming shortened V by 5 bases and J by 2 bases, and 15 bases separated the two germline ends. Germline lookup yields CDR1 PRHDT and CDR2 FYEKMQ (reference sequence). This CDR3 region has 15 residues. CDR3: CASSPPRTVNTEAFF. CDR3 in DNA: TGTGCCAGCAGCCCCCCCCGGACAGTTAACACTGAAGCTTTCTTT. The full variable domain, completed using reference TRBV13 and TRBJ1-1, is AAGVIQSPRHLIKEKRETATLKCYPIPRHDTVYWYQQGPGQDPQFLISFYEKMQSDKGSIPDRFSAQQFSDYHSELNMSSLELGDSALYFCASSPPRTVNTEAFFGQGTRLTVV.

The J gene is TRBJ2-7, the V gene TRBV30, with D perhaps being TRBD1 or TRBD2 (5 bases each). Trimming pared 3 bases from V and 7 bases from J, leaving 13 bases between. This CDR3 is 12 amino acids long. The germline V gene has CDR1 GTSNPN and CDR2 SVGIG (reference sequence). CDR3 region: CAWSPGPQEQYF. CDR3 bases: TGTGCCTGGAGCCCGGGACCTCAAGAGCAGTACTTC. Full variable domain (missing parts from reference TRBV30 and TRBJ2-7): SQTIHQWPATLVQPVGSPLSLECTVEGTSNPNLYWYRQAAGRGLQLLFYSVGIGQISSEVPQNLSASRPQDRQFILSSKKLLLSDSGFYLCAWSPGPQEQYFGPGTRLTVT.

This chain joins TRBV29-1 and TRBJ2-1; D may be TRBD1 (7 bases). V was cut by 3 bases and J by 6 bases, with 9 bases left in between. Germline V gives CDR1 SQVTM, CDR2 ANQGSEA. This CDR3 is built from 12 residues. This CDR3 is CSVDRGVNEQFF. CDR3 sequence (DNA): TGCAGCGTTGACAGGGGGGTCAATGAGCAGTTCTTC.

V gene TRBV28 combines with J gene TRBJ1-2, with TRBD1 identical over 7 bases. With 3 bases clipped from V and 5 bases from J, the junction kept 9 bases outside the gene matches. Germline loops: CDR1 MDHEN, CDR2 SYDVKM. The CDR3 covers 15 residues. DNA of the CDR3: TGTGCCAGCAGTTTGATTACCGGGACAGATTATGGCTACACCTTC. It encodes CASSLITGTDYGYTF.

The CDR3 bases are TGTGCCAGCGGGTGGGACACTGCCTACGAGCAGTACTTC. Its translation: CASGWDTAYEQYF. The V and J genes are TRBV2 and TRBJ2-7; D is possibly TRBD1 (6 bases). V gave up 8 bases and J gave up 2 bases, with 13 bases separating them. The CDR3 runs 13 residues. Per the germline V gene, CDR1 is SNHLY and CDR2 is FYNNEI. Full variable domain (remainder filled in from reference TRBV2 and TRBJ2-7): EPEVTQTPSHQVTQMGQEVILRCVPISNHLYFYWYRQILGQKVEFLVSFYNNEISEKSEIFDDQFSVERPDGSNFTLKIRSTKLEDSAMYFCASGWDTAYEQYFGPGTRLTVT.

The CDR3 DNA reads as TGCGCCAGCAGCTTGGCGCCAGGGGGCTTCTACGAGCAGTACTTC. Translation gives CASSLAPGGFYEQYF. This rearrangement joins TRBV5-1 to TRBJ2-7; 8 bases fit TRBD1. V lost 0 bases, J lost 3 bases, and 5 bases stayed unmatched. Germline CDR1 is SGHRS and CDR2 is YFSETQ. The CDR3 spans 15 residues.

The chain recombines TRBV9 with TRBJ2-3, with 10 positions matching TRBD2. With V trimmed by 3 bases and J by 4 bases, 5 bases remained unmatched. The CDR3 covers 15 residues. Germline CDR1 reads SGDLS; CDR2 reads YYNGEE. CDR3 residues: CASSAAGGSADTQYF. In DNA, the CDR3 is TGTGCCAGCAGCGCAGCGGGGGGGTCGGCAGATACGCAGTATTTT.

The chain employs TRBV10-2 and TRBJ2-6; D unclear. The V end lost 5 bases, the J end lost 5 bases, and 22 bases lay between the germline ends. The CDR3 length is 18 residues. Germline CDR1 and CDR2: WSHSY and SAAADI. CDR3 in amino acids: CASSQVTTSQSRANVLTF. In DNA form, the CDR3 reads TGCGCCAGCAGTCAAGTGACCACTTCACAAAGTCGGGCCAACGTCCTGACTTTC.